These T cell receptor beta chains were read from a single sample in a study of CD8+CD57+ T cells in acquired aplastic anemia. TCRdb used MiXCR to reprocess the reads, holding one entry per CDR3 protein. The sample holds about 240,000 distinct CDR3 sequences, around 45% seen once. Sequencing was carried out using sorted CD4+, CD8+, or CD8+CD57+ T cells (not recorded which) from PBMCs. The source of these receptors is a human donor with aplastic anemia. Both conserved end residues are part of each CDR3. Each record gives: J gene, V gene, D gene, clone size, CDR3 protein, CDR3 DNA. D genes are given only for firm matches. Expanded clones are given a class, and other clones once, few, many or no size at all.

TRBJ1-2 TRBV20-1 TRBD1 few CSARGQGSGGYTF TGCAGTGCTAGAGGACAGGGATCCGGTGGCTACACCTTC
TRBJ1-5 TRBV25-1 TRBD1 NA CASSEGDRVGQPQHF TGTGCCAGCAGTGAAGGGGACAGGGTAGGACAGCCCCAGCATTTT
TRBJ1-2 TRBV10-3 NA NA CAGSDGTNGYTF TGTGCCGGCAGTGACGGGACAAATGGCTACACCTTC
TRBJ2-5 TRBV7-3 TRBD1 once CASSLRTGGSGTQYF TGTGCCAGCAGCTTAAGGACAGGGGGCAGCGGGACCCAGTACTTC
TRBJ1-1 TRBV10-1 NA many CASNHLAPRWAFF TGCGCCAGCAACCATTTGGCCCCCCGGTGGGCTTTCTTT
TRBJ2-1 TRBV4-2 TRBD2 few CASSQDDSGGPYNEQFF TGTGCCAGCAGCCAAGATGACAGCGGGGGGCCATACAATGAGCAGTTCTTC
TRBJ1-4 TRBV7-9 TRBD1 few CASSSPGQGGPGGEKLFF TGTGCCAGCAGCTCCCCCGGACAGGGCGGCCCAGGGGGCGAAAAACTGTTTTTT
TRBJ2-7 TRBV30 TRBD2 once CAWRTATGASGHYEQYF TGTGCCTGGAGGACCGCTACGGGGGCTAGCGGGCATTACGAGCAGTACTTC
TRBJ2-7 TRBV24-1 TRBD1 many CATSDWDRDEQYF TGTGCCACCAGTGATTGGGACAGGGACGAGCAGTACTTC
TRBJ2-1 TRBV2 NA many CASSEGGAASYNEQFF TGTGCCAGCAGTGAGGGGGGGGCCGCGTCCTACAATGAGCAGTTCTTC
TRBJ1-1 TRBV6-1 NA few CASTERFGWDTEAFF TGTGCCAGCACTGAGAGGTTCGGATGGGACACTGAAGCTTTCTTT
TRBJ2-1 TRBV7-9 NA NA CASSLGVERSGQGPRYSYNEQFF TGTGCCAGCAGCTTAGGTGTAGAAAGAAGCGGGCAAGGACCAAGATACTCCTACAATGAGCAGTTCTTC
TRBJ2-5 TRBV12-3/TRBV12-4 TRBD2 NA CASRPTSGGRRETQYF TGTGCCAGCAGGCCCACTAGCGGGGGCCGACGGGAGACCCAGTACTTC
TRBJ2-5 TRBV5-1 TRBD2 NA CTSSLAGEGETQYF TGCACCAGCAGCTTGGCGGGAGAGGGAGAGACCCAGTACTTC
TRBJ2-5 TRBV29-1 NA NA CSGVVQETQYF TGCAGCGGGGTGGTCCAAGAGACCCAGTACTTC
TRBJ1-2 TRBV5-1 NA NA CASSFGREDGYGYTF TGCGCCAGCAGCTTTGGGAGGGAGGATGGCTATGGCTACACCTTC
TRBJ1-5 TRBV24-1 TRBD1 many CATGGQGSNQPQHF TGTGCCACCGGGGGACAGGGGAGCAATCAGCCCCAGCATTTT
TRBJ1-2 TRBV15 NA NA CATSRDQGSYYGYTF TGTGCCACCAGCAGAGATCAGGGCAGCTACTATGGCTACACCTTC